This T cell receptor beta chain was sequenced in a study of blood T cells in healthy people across ages. Points from the study as a whole: Expanded clonotype changes were possibly confounded by unknown donor CMV status.

The use of a sample-barcoded 5' primer and a J-beta primer mix characterized a second PCR of roughly 7 to 12 cycles. MiXCR, applied by TCRdb to the 5' RACE reads, yields one record per CDR3 protein. Of about 1,400,000 distinct CDR3 sequences listed, 42% were seen once; the top ten hold around 8%. Each sample yielded at least 5.5 micrograms of PBMC total RNA. This clonotype has more than one count but fewer than ten. Its antigen is unknown. CDR3 length: 16 amino acids. The V gene lost 8 bases and the J gene lost 2 bases, with 18 bases spanning the gap. The rearrangement uses TRBV12-3 or TRBV12-4 and TRBJ2-2; D is possibly TRBD1 or TRBD2 (7 bases each). The sequencing sample was made of blood. The receptor's source is a woman aged 18-30 years in good health. The CDR3 region is CASDPRGGTNTGELFF. DNA for the CDR3: TGTGCCAGCGATCCCAGGGGGGGCACAAACACCGGGGAGCTGTTTTTT.